The present T cell receptor beta chain was sequenced within a study of blood T cell repertoires in COVID-19. As for the study in general: T cells, B-cell-depleted T cells, or PBMCs provided the cDNA or gDNA that served as material.

Participants' own reports of clinical history determined their cohort assignment. Symptom resolution, clearance, or two negative PCRs marked the recovered donors of Cohort 3. Profiling relied on immunoSEQ multiplex PCR, and the TCRdb table lists in-frame clones only, not all of them. The table lists about 180,000 clones, over 75% of them singletons. CDR3 length: 13 residues. Deletions cut 4 bases from V and 13 bases from J, with 19 bases between. Germline lookup yields CDR1 MDHEN and CDR2 SYDVKM. The chain carries TRBV28 and TRBJ2-5; TRBD2 might be the D (5 bases). The sequence came from a woman between 18 and 29 years old who had recovered from COVID-19. Sequenced input: PBMCs or T cells enriched from blood (not recorded which). DNA of the CDR3: TGTGCCAGCAGTTCGGGGATCCCTATCGCCCCGTACTTC. The encoded protein is CASSSGIPIAPYF.